A selection of T cell receptor beta chains follows, all from one sample in a study of T cells after yellow fever vaccination. TCRdb reprocessed the 5' RACE reads via MiXCR and lists one record per CDR3 protein. The table has about 73,000 distinct CDR3 sequences, approximately 8% seen once. The sequences come from CD8+ T cells sorted from PBMCs, collected on the day of the yellow fever booster vaccination. The receptors here all came from a young man who received the YFV17D yellow fever vaccine. CDR3s include the opening cysteine and the closing phenylalanine or tryptophan. A D gene is named only where the DNA matches it firmly. Clone size, where shown, is once, few, many, or a class for clones that have expanded.

abundance,d_gene,j_gene,v_gene,CDR3nt,CDR3aa
few,TRBD1,TRBJ1-2,TRBV6-1,TGTGCCAGCAGAGGGGAAGGGGGCGCGAGGGGCTACACCTTC,CASRGEGGARGYTF
many,NA,TRBJ2-3,TRBV12-3/TRBV12-4,TGTGCCAGCAGTTCTAGGGACGGAGATACGCAGTATTTT,CASSSRDGDTQYF
many,NA,TRBJ2-2,TRBV4-3,TGCGCCAGCAGCTTTAAGCTGAACACCGGGGAGCTGTTTTTT,CASSFKLNTGELFF
few,TRBD2,TRBJ2-3,TRBV7-8,TGTGCCAGCAGCACCTTAGCGGGGGGTCCAGATACGCAGTATTTT,CASSTLAGGPDTQYF
few,NA,TRBJ2-7,TRBV27,TGTGCCAGCAGTTTCGGGGTGTCTGGGGACGAGCAGTACTTC,CASSFGVSGDEQYF
NA,NA,TRBJ1-1,TRBV7-6,TGTGCCAGCAGCTTAGTTGGGGTGATGGCTGAAGCTTTCTTT,CASSLVGVMAEAFF
many,TRBD2,TRBJ2-7,TRBV6-6,TGTGCCATCTCGGGGGGGGCTTCCTACGAGCAGTACTTC,CAISGGASYEQYF
NA,NA,TRBJ2-3,TRBV6-5,TGTGCCAGCAGTTACTCGCTAGAACCAGATACGCAGTATTTT,CASSYSLEPDTQYF
few,TRBD2,TRBJ2-2,TRBV18,TGTGCCACCATTAGCGGGAGCCCAACCGGGGAGCTGTTTTTT,CATISGSPTGELFF
few,TRBD2,TRBJ2-1,TRBV7-8,TGTGCCAGCAGCTTAGTCTTAGCGGGGGCCAATGAGCAGTTCTTC,CASSLVLAGANEQFF